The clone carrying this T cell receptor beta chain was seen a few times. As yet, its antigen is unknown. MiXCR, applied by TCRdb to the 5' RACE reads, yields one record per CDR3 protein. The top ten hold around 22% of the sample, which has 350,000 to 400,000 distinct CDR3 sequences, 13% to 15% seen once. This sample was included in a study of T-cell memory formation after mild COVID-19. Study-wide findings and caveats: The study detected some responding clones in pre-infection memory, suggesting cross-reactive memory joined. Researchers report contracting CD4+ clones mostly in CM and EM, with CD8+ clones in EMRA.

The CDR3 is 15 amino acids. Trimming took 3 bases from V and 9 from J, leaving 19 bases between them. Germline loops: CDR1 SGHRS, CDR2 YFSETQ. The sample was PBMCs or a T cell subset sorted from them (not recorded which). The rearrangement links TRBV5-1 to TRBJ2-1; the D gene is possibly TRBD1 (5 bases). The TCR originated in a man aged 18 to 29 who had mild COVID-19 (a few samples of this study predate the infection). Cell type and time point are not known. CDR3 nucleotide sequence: TGCGCCAGCAGCTCGCCACAGGAGAATCGTATTGAGCAGTTCTTC. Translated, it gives CASSSPQENRIEQFF.